A selection of T cell receptor beta chains follows, all from one sample in a study of OX40 agonist ivuxolimab in advanced cancers. Clones were sequenced by immunoSEQ multiplex PCR, and TCRdb holds only the in-frame ones, with some missing. The sample holds roughly 49,000 clones, 80% to 90% seen once. The material sequenced was CD4+ or CD8+ T cells sorted from blood, taken in a trial of the OX40 agonist ivuxolimab. The receptors were gathered from an adult with an advanced solid tumor such as melanoma, head and neck, liver or kidney cancer. Each CDR3 is given with its conserved first and last residue. Fields, in order: CDR3 protein, CDR3 DNA, clone size, J gene, V gene, D gene. D genes are given only for firm matches. Clone size is stated in some rows and not others, as once, few, many or a class when expanded.

CASSSRRGYYEQYF	TGTGCCAGCTCTTCCCGGCGGGGATACTACGAGCAGTACTTC	once	TRBJ2-7	TRBV18	.
CASSSVTERGSYEQYF	TGTGCCAGCAGTTCGGTCACCGAAAGGGGATCCTACGAGCAGTACTTC	.	TRBJ2-7	TRBV6-5	.
CASSGTEGWSLSNQPQHF	TGTGCCAGCAGTGGGACCGAGGGGTGGAGCCTTAGCAATCAGCCCCAGCATTTT	.	TRBJ1-5	TRBV2	.
CASSIGGGVNEQFF	TGTGCCAGTAGTATCGGGGGAGGGGTCAATGAGCAGTTCTTC	.	TRBJ2-1	TRBV19	TRBD2
CASLGRASGTPGTVKQFF	TGTGCCAGCCTAGGCCGGGCTAGCGGGACTCCCGGGACGGTTAAGCAGTTCTTC	.	TRBJ2-1	TRBV19	TRBD2
CASSRRETTGANVLTF	TGCGCCAGCAGCCGACGAGAAACTACGGGGGCCAACGTCCTGACTTTC	.	TRBJ2-6	TRBV4-1	.
CASSLSTGSMNTEAFF	TGTGCCAGCTCACTATCGACAGGGTCTATGAACACTGAAGCTTTCTTT	.	TRBJ1-1	TRBV18	TRBD1
CASSLGTDTEAFF	TGTGCCAGCTCACTCGGGACAGACACTGAAGCTTTCTTT	.	TRBJ1-1	TRBV18	TRBD1
CSAQEDEQFF	TGCAGCGCCCAAGAAGATGAGCAGTTCTTC	few	TRBJ2-1	TRBV29-1	.
CASSGAEQYF	TGTGCCAGCAGCGGGGCCGAGCAGTACTTC	.	TRBJ2-7	TRBV7-9	.
CASSQDPKAEAFF	TGTGCCAGCAGCCAAGACCCGAAGGCTGAAGCTTTCTTT	few	TRBJ1-1	TRBV6-6	.
CASSPQGISTDTQYF	TGTGCCAGCAGCCCCCAGGGGATAAGCACAGATACGCAGTATTTT	few	TRBJ2-3	TRBV25-1	.
CASVLAGGGQENIQYF	TGTGCCAGCGTGTTGGCCGGTGGGGGACAGGAAAACATTCAGTACTTC	.	TRBJ2-4	TRBV28	TRBD1
CASRRVNYGYTF	TGTGCCAGCAGGAGGGTGAACTATGGCTACACCTTC	few	TRBJ1-2	TRBV2	.
CSVDGTSSGSADTQYF	TGCAGCGTTGACGGTACGTCTAGCGGGAGTGCAGATACGCAGTATTTT	.	TRBJ2-3	TRBV29-1	TRBD2
CASGQGRENTEAFF	TGTGCCAGCGGACAGGGGAGGGAGAACACTGAAGCTTTCTTT	.	TRBJ1-1	TRBV6-5	TRBD1
CASSVADSTDTQYF	TGTGCCAGCAGCGTAGCGGACAGCACAGATACGCAGTATTTT	.	TRBJ2-3	TRBV9	.
CASTPTTSDTQYF	TGTGCCAGCACCCCTACAACTAGCGATACGCAGTATTTT	.	TRBJ2-3	TRBV7-9	.
CASSTTSGRPGEQYF	TGTGCCAGCAGTACGACTAGCGGGAGGCCGGGAGAGCAGTACTTC	.	TRBJ2-7	TRBV6-5	TRBD2
CASGRGKNIQYF	TGTGCCAGCGGGAGAGGCAAAAACATTCAGTACTTC	once	TRBJ2-4	TRBV10-3	TRBD2
CASWTDSNQPQHF	TGTGCCAGTTGGACGGATAGCAATCAGCCCCAACATTTT	.	TRBJ1-5	TRBV10-3	.
CASSFWGRAHEQYF	TGTGCCAGCAGTTTTTGGGGGAGGGCCCACGAGCAGTACTTC	.	TRBJ2-7	TRBV28	TRBD2
CASSEGGTSGFF	TGTGCCAGCAGTGAAGGGGGGACTAGTGGGTTCTTC	.	TRBJ2-1	TRBV6-1	TRBD2